This TCR beta chain derives from a study of blood T cell repertoires in COVID-19. At the level of the study: There were acute and convalescent COVID-19 samples, and they came from the United States, Italy and Spain. In each case, the material was cDNA or gDNA derived from T cells, B-cell-depleted T cells, or PBMCs.

Original analysis: Reference gene primer amplification gave nucleated cell count estimates. Clones were sequenced by immunoSEQ multiplex PCR, and TCRdb holds only the in-frame ones, with some missing. V and J calls and clone size come straight from that table; D and trimming were deduced from the DNA. The repertoire holds approximately 190,000 clones, roughly nine tenths seen once, with about 22% in the top ten. V shed 10 bases and J shed 2 bases, with 18 bases lying between them. The CDR3 loop spans 14 amino acids. CDR1 and CDR2 (germline): KGHSH, LQKENI. The clonotype originates from a man in his fifties or sixties with active or convalescent COVID-19. Sequencing was carried out using peripheral blood. The rearrangement uses TRBV18 and TRBJ2-7; D perhaps matches TRBD1 (6 bases). The CDR3 DNA sequence: TGTGCCACTACCCCAGGGACAAGCACCTACGAGCAGTACTTC. Translated, it gives CATTPGTSTYEQYF.